Below are 29 T cell receptor beta chains sequenced from a single sample in a study of response to subunit inactivated influenza vaccine. TCRdb re-derived calls from the RT-PCR reads in MiXCR, one entry per CDR3 protein. Altogether approximately 520,000 distinct CDR3 sequences are present, about 15% being singletons, with the ten largest covering approximately 3%. This specimen consisted of CD4+ T cells sorted from PBMCs, obtained roughly 24 months after vaccination. Receptor source: a man aged 50 to 75 who received an inactivated influenza vaccine.

V usage is TRBV6-5 and J usage is TRBJ2-2, with D hard to call. Trimming left V 8 bases short and J 1 base short, with 14 bases between. The CDR3 is made up of 15 amino acids. Germline V gene data show CDR1 as MNHEY and CDR2 as SVGAGI. CDR3 sequence reads: CASRSLALNTGELFF. CDR3 coding DNA: TGTGCCAGCCGTTCGTTGGCTCTGAACACCGGGGAGCTGTTTTTT.

The sample holds many counts of this clonotype. The chain couples TRBV7-2 to TRBJ1-1; D uncertain. Germline CDR1 is SGHTA and CDR2 is FQGNSA. V lost 5 bases and J lost 0, with 16 bases in between. The CDR3 consists of 16 residues. CDR3 nucleotide sequence: TGTGCCAGCAGCCTAGGGCCCATACAGCTGAACACTGAAGCTTTCTTT. This sequence encodes CASSLGPIQLNTEAFF.

This clonotype appeared a few times. The chain is built from TRBV6-2 or TRBV6-3 and TRBJ2-7, with a possible D match to TRBD1 (6 bases). Per germline, CDR1 MNHEY and CDR2 SVGEGT. There are 14 residues in the CDR3. V lost 6 bases and J lost 2, with 14 bases in between. Here the CDR3 DNA reads TGTGCCAGCAGGGGCAGGGGATCCCCCTACGAGCAGTACTTC. Residues: CASRGRGSPYEQYF.

V gene TRBV20-1 combines with J gene TRBJ2-7; 9 positions match TRBD1. V shed 8 bases, J shed 3 bases, and the junction held 5 bases outside the gene matches. This CDR3 spans 12 amino acids. CDR1 is DFQATT and CDR2 is SNEGSKA in the germline V gene (reference sequence). CDR3 loop: CSPGTGNYEQYF. DNA of the CDR3: TGCAGTCCTGGGACAGGGAACTACGAGCAGTACTTC.

The chain uses TRBV12-3 or TRBV12-4 and TRBJ2-7; 7 bases match TRBD2. V shed 1 base and J 3 bases; nucleotides not matched to a gene: 3. The CDR3 contains 14 residues. CDR3 nucleotide sequence: TGTGCCAGCAGTTTAGGCGGGAGTTACTACGAGCAGTACTTC. It specifies CASSLGGSYYEQYF.

This clonotype was recorded at least ten times. V usage is TRBV4-2 and J usage is TRBJ2-6, with 8 bases matching TRBD1. The CDR3 is 16 residues long. The V segment lost 2 bases and the J segment 4 bases; nucleotides outside the gene matches: 4. Germline V gene lookup returns CDR1 LGHNA and CDR2 YNFKEQ. The CDR3 here is CASSQLTGDGANVLTF. The CDR3 DNA follows: TGTGCCAGCAGCCAATTGACAGGGGACGGGGCCAACGTCCTGACTTTC.

V usage is TRBV20-1 and J usage is TRBJ2-2; TRBD2 might be the D (5 bases). Germline V gene sequence: CDR1 DFQATT, CDR2 SNEGSKA (reference sequence). Trimming removed 6 bases at V and 2 bases at J, with 13 bases between. The CDR3 length is 14 residues. CDR3 coding DNA: TGCAGTGCCTCGGAAGGAGGAAACACCGGGGAGCTGTTTTTT. Amino acids: CSASEGGNTGELFF.

This clonotype was observed at least ten times. V is TRBV6-6 and J is TRBJ1-1; D unresolved. The CDR3 is 13 amino acids. Between the trimmed V and J ends, which lost 6 bases and 1 base, there was a span of 9 bases. Germline V gives CDR1 MNHNY, CDR2 SVGAGI (reference sequence). The CDR3 bases are TGTGCCAGCAGCAAACAAAGGAACACTGAAGCTTTCTTT. It codes for CASSKQRNTEAFF.

The chain carries TRBV3-1 and TRBJ2-2; 9 bases agree with TRBD2. The CDR3 consists of 16 residues. The germline V gene encodes CDR1 LGHDT and CDR2 YNNKEL (reference sequence). V was pared by 1 base and J by 2 bases, with 2 bases of the junction left unmatched. As DNA, the CDR3 is TGTGCCAGCAGCCAAGGGACTAGCGTAAACACCGGGGAGCTGTTTTTT. Translating gives CASSQGTSVNTGELFF.

The V and J genes are TRBV12-3 or TRBV12-4 and TRBJ2-1, with a tentative D call TRBD2 (7 bases). The CDR3 length is 17 residues. V lost 2 bases and J lost 3, with 17 bases in between. The CDR3 nucleotides read TGTGCCAGCAGTTTACCGCGGGGCGGGGGCAACTACAATGAGCAGTTCTTC. It codes for CASSLPRGGGNYNEQFF.

The table lists this clonotype with a few counts. The CDR3 sequence: CAISAAGGSSSYNEQFF. DNA for the CDR3: TGTGCCATCAGTGCAGCGGGGGGCTCGAGCTCCTACAATGAGCAGTTCTTC. The chain has TRBV10-3 and TRBJ2-1, with TRBD2 identical over 9 bases. The CDR3 has 17 amino acids. CDR1 ENHRY and CDR2 SYGVKD come from the germline V gene. The junction had 7 bases not matched to a gene; V was cut back by 4 bases and J by 0 bases.

There are a few counts of this clonotype. The chain joins TRBV20-1 to TRBJ1-5; D gene unclear. The germline CDR1 and CDR2 sequences are DFQATT and SNEGSKA (reference sequence). The CDR3 covers 12 residues. The V end lost 4 bases, the J end lost 6 bases, and 10 bases lay between the germline ends. The CDR3 bases are TGCAGTGCTATAGTCAGGAGTCAGCCCCAGCATTTT. It translates to CSAIVRSQPQHF.

The table lists this clonotype with many counts. This sequence joins TRBV28 and TRBJ2-2; possibly TRBD1 for D (6 bases). V lost 1 base and J 1 base, leaving 7 bases between the germline ends. This CDR3 has 15 residues. Looked up from germline, CDR1 is MDHEN and CDR2 is SYDVKM. The CDR3 region has the DNA TGTGCCAGCAGTTTATTAGGGGGGAACACCGGGGAGCTGTTTTTT. This sequence encodes CASSLLGGNTGELFF.

The CDR3 DNA reads as TGTGCCAGCAGTGAATCAGGACACCAAGAGACCCAGTACTTC. Translated: CASSESGHQETQYF. V usage is TRBV25-1 and J usage is TRBJ2-5; no firm D call. CDR1 and CDR2 from the germline V gene are MGHDK and SYGVNS. The V end was cut by 1 base, the J end by 0 bases, with 6 bases between. This CDR3 is built from 14 residues.

This clonotype was found a few times. The chain's CDR3 is CASSFRDRATKNQNTGELFF. The CDR3 nucleotides read TGCGCCAGCAGCTTCCGGGACAGGGCGACGAAGAATCAGAACACCGGGGAGCTGTTTTTT. The rearrangement uses TRBV5-1 and TRBJ2-2, with TRBD1 matching 9 bases. The V gene end was trimmed by 2 bases and the J gene end by 1 base; junction bases not matched to a gene: 15. The CDR3 extends over 20 amino acids. Germline lookup yields CDR1 SGHRS and CDR2 YFSETQ.

There are a few counts of this clonotype. This chain joins TRBV12-3 or TRBV12-4 and TRBJ2-3; 8 bases line up with TRBD2. This CDR3 region has 14 residues. V lost 5 bases, J lost 7 bases, and 8 bases stayed unmatched. CDR3 amino acids: CASSPTGGPNTQYF. The DNA for the CDR3 is TGTGCCAGCAGTCCGACGGGAGGGCCGAATACGCAGTATTTT.

The V call is TRBV10-2, the J call TRBJ2-1; 7 nucleotides line up with TRBD1. CDR3 length: 15 residues. V trimming: 6 bases; J trimming: 2 bases; junction bases outside the gene matches: 7. Per the germline V gene, CDR1 is WSHSY and CDR2 is SAAADI. The chain's CDR3 is CASRRIQGAYNEQFF. The CDR3 DNA reads as TGCGCCAGCAGGAGGATTCAGGGGGCCTACAATGAGCAGTTCTTC.

The V gene is TRBV4-2, the J gene TRBJ1-1, with D possibly being TRBD1 (5 bases). Germline V gene data show CDR1 as LGHNA and CDR2 as YNFKEQ. Trimming shortened V by 0 bases and J by 11 bases, and 25 bases separated the two germline ends. The CDR3 is 17 residues long. This chain's CDR3 is CASSQDTPNGGDRRAFF. In DNA, the CDR3 is TGTGCCAGCAGCCAAGATACACCTAACGGAGGGGACCGAAGGGCTTTCTTT.

This clonotype was picked up many times. The chain has TRBV7-2 and TRBJ2-7; 7 nucleotides match TRBD1. Germline CDR1 is SGHTA and CDR2 is FQGNSA. V gave up 4 bases and J gave up 6 bases; unmatched junction bases: 6. This CDR3 spans 13 amino acids. This CDR3 is CASSSGTVSEQYF. The CDR3 coding sequence is TGTGCCAGCAGCTCCGGGACAGTTTCCGAGCAGTACTTC.

The genes are TRBV29-1 and TRBJ1-1; the D is unclear. The V end was cut by 7 bases, the J end by 2 bases, with 11 bases between. Germline V lookup: CDR1 SQVTM, CDR2 ANQGSEA. This CDR3 has 12 amino acids. The CDR3 reads CSAVEQNTEAFF. The CDR3, as DNA: TGCAGCGCCGTCGAGCAAAACACTGAAGCTTTCTTT.

A few counts support this clonotype. The rearrangement uses TRBV12-3 or TRBV12-4 and TRBJ2-5, with 9 bases fitting TRBD1. The CDR3 is 14 amino acids. After removal of 6 bases from V and 5 bases from J, the junction contained 7 bases not matched to a gene. The CDR3 spells CASSRGQGMETQYF. The CDR3, as DNA: TGTGCCAGCAGCCGCGGACAGGGGATGGAGACCCAGTACTTC.

Only a few counts were recorded for this clonotype. The gene calls are TRBV6-2 or TRBV6-3 and TRBJ1-1; the D is unclear. V dropped 4 bases and J dropped 6 bases, with 12 bases sitting between them. This CDR3 spans 13 amino acids. In germline, CDR1 is MNHEY, CDR2 SVGEGT. This CDR3 is CASSFLGKAEAFF. The CDR3 DNA sequence: TGTGCCAGCAGTTTTTTGGGGAAGGCTGAAGCTTTCTTT.

This clonotype has only a few counts. The gene calls are TRBV3-1 and TRBJ1-5, with D tentatively TRBD1 (5 bases). Between the trimmed V and J ends, which lost 0 bases and 7 bases, there was a span of 10 bases. In germline, CDR1 is LGHDT, CDR2 YNNKEL (reference sequence). The CDR3 contains 14 residues. CDR3 residues: CASSQDRAPQPQHF. The CDR3 DNA reads TGTGCCAGCAGCCAAGACAGGGCACCGCAGCCCCAGCATTTT.

This clonotype occurred a few times. The CDR3 loop reads CASSPQRGRTDTQYF. CDR3 nucleotide sequence: TGCGCCAGCAGCCCCCAGCGGGGGAGGACAGATACGCAGTATTTT. The chain carries TRBV5-1 and TRBJ2-3; 8 bases match TRBD2. The CDR3 runs 15 residues. Germline assignment: CDR1 SGHRS and CDR2 YFSETQ. J lost 3 bases, V lost 4 bases, and 7 bases had no gene match.

The genes are TRBV24-1 and TRBJ2-3, with 10 bases lining up with TRBD1. Per germline, CDR1 KGHDR and CDR2 SFDVKD. The CDR3 covers 13 residues. Trimming at V came to 9 bases and at J to 7 bases, leaving 6 bases not matched to a gene. The CDR3 region is CATGGTGVNTQYF. The CDR3 DNA reads as TGTGCCACCGGCGGGACAGGGGTGAATACGCAGTATTTT.

In this sample, this clonotype turned up a few times. This chain connects TRBV28 to TRBJ2-3; D gene ambiguous. Germline V CDR1 and CDR2: MDHEN, SYDVKM. The CDR3 is 18 residues long. V lost 5 bases, J lost 0 bases, and 21 bases lay in between. CDR3 in amino acids: CASSRLREPITSTDTQYF. CDR3 coding DNA: TGTGCCAGCAGTCGTTTAAGGGAACCTATCACTAGCACAGATACGCAGTATTTT. The variable domain in full, with the rest retrieved from reference TRBV28 and TRBJ2-3, is DVKVTQSSRYLVKRTGEKVFLECVQDMDHENMFWYRQDPGLGLRLIYFSYDVKMKEKGDIPEGYSVSREKKERFSLILESASTNQTSMYLCASSRLREPITSTDTQYFGPGTRLTVL.

This clonotype was seen ten or more times. The chain joins TRBV18 to TRBJ2-1; D is possibly TRBD2 (5 bases). Trimming shortened V by 5 bases and J by 0 bases, and 11 bases separated the two germline ends. The CDR3 is 15 residues long. CDR1 KGHSH and CDR2 LQKENI come from the germline V gene. The chain's CDR3 is CASSTAAGSYNEQFF. As DNA, the CDR3 is TGTGCCAGCTCAACAGCGGCGGGCTCCTACAATGAGCAGTTCTTC.

The gene calls are TRBV6-6 and TRBJ2-5; D ambiguous. The CDR3 loop spans 12 amino acids. V was pared by 0 bases and J by 5 bases, with 4 bases between. The V gene's germline CDR1 is MNHNY and CDR2 SVGAGI (reference sequence). The CDR3 loop reads CASSYSSETQYF. Here the CDR3 DNA reads TGTGCCAGCAGTTACTCGAGTGAGACCCAGTACTTC.

The rearrangement links TRBV20-1 to TRBJ2-3; possible D gene TRBD2, 6 bases. The V end lost 0 bases, the J end lost 2 bases, and 9 bases lay between the germline ends. Germline assignment: CDR1 DFQATT and CDR2 SNEGSKA (reference sequence). This CDR3 is 14 amino acids long. The chain's CDR3 is CSARDTSFTDTQYF. The CDR3 coding sequence is TGCAGTGCTAGAGATACTAGCTTCACAGATACGCAGTATTTT.